The present entry profiles one T cell receptor (beta chain) with its context. Germline loops: CDR1 MNHNY, CDR2 SVGAGI (reference sequence). V lost 5 bases to trimming and J lost 0 bases, with 19 bases between them. The CDR3 loop spans 18 amino acids. This entry is derived from a study of blood T cell repertoires in COVID-19. Turning to the study itself: Sources were T cells, B-cell-depleted T cells, or PBMCs; the material itself was cDNA or gDNA.

The table came from immunoSEQ multiplex PCR; TCRdb's copy has only in-frame clones and leaves some out. The sample has about 280,000 clones, 70% to 90% seen once. Material for sequencing was peripheral blood. This clonotype was obtained from a man aged 45-65 years with active or convalescent COVID-19. The gene calls are TRBV6-6 and TRBJ2-2; D is unresolved. The CDR3 sequence is CASSRYFTEYANTGELFF. As DNA, the CDR3 is TGTGCCAGCAGTCGGTATTTCACAGAATACGCGAACACCGGGGAGCTGTTTTTT.